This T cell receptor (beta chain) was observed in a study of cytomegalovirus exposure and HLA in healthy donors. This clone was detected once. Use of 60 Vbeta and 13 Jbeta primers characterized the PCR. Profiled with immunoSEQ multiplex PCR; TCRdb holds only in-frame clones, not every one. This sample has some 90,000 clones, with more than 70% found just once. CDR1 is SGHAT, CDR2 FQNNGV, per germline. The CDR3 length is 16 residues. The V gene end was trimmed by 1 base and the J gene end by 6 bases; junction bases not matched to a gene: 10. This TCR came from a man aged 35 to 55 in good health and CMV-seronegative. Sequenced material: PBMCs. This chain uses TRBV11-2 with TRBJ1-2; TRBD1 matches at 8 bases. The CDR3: CASSLGYGTGGHGYTF. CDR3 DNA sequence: TGTGCCAGCAGCTTAGGGTACGGGACAGGCGGGCATGGCTACACCTTC. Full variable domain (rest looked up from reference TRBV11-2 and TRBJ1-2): EAGVAQSPRYKIIEKRQSVAFWCNPISGHATLYWYQQILGQGPKLLIQFQNNGVVDDSQLPKDRFSAERLKGVDSTLKIQPAKLEDSAVYLCASSLGYGTGGHGYTFGSGTRLTVV.